The 10 T cell receptor beta chains in this list originate from one sample, sequenced in a study of cytomegalovirus exposure and HLA in healthy donors. PCR used 60 Vbeta primers and 13 Jbeta primers. Clones were read by immunoSEQ multiplex PCR, and TCRdb kept only the in-frame ones, dropping some. The table lists about 160,000 clones, more than 70% of them singletons. The specimen sequenced was PBMCs. The receptors shown here come from a boy aged 2 to 10 in good health and CMV-seronegative.

This chain joins TRBV9 and TRBJ2-3; 9 bases align to TRBD1. The CDR3 runs to 16 residues. The germline V gene encodes CDR1 SGDLS and CDR2 YYNGEE. The V gene end was trimmed by 4 bases and the J gene end by 1 base; junction bases not matched to a gene: 7. CDR3 amino acids: CASSPRQGGGTDTQYF. The CDR3 DNA is TGTGCCAGCAGCCCCCGACAGGGGGGAGGCACAGATACGCAGTATTTT.

This clone was observed once. The genes are TRBV5-1 and TRBJ2-3; 12 bases are a match to TRBD2. V was pared by 0 bases and J by 5 bases, with 13 bases of the junction left unmatched. CDR3 length: 19 residues. The germline V gene encodes CDR1 SGHRS and CDR2 YFSETQ. This CDR3 is CASSLGPLGLAGRGDTQYF. CDR3 nucleotide sequence: TGCGCCAGCAGCTTGGGACCACTGGGACTAGCGGGCAGAGGAGATACGCAGTATTTT.

This clone was recorded a few times. Additional DNA sequences in this sample encode the identical CDR3. The rearrangement links TRBV7-9 to TRBJ1-5; TRBD1 matches 7 bases. The CDR3 is 14 residues long. The germline V gene has CDR1 SEHNR and CDR2 FQNEAQ (reference sequence). J gave up 2 bases and V 3 bases, and 1 base lay outside the gene matches. This CDR3 reads CASSFGQGNQPQHF. In DNA form, the CDR3 reads TGTGCCAGCAGCTTCGGACAGGGCAATCAGCCCCAGCATTTT.

The sample holds one count of this clone. The V call is TRBV6-4, the J call TRBJ1-1, with 7 bases aligning to TRBD1. CDR3 length: 15 amino acids. The junction had 8 bases not matched to a gene; V was cut back by 2 bases and J by 5 bases. Germline V gene data show CDR1 as MRHNA and CDR2 as SNTAGT. The CDR3, as DNA: TGTGCCAGCAGTGACAGGTCAGGGGGTCGGACTGAAGCTTTCTTT. Its translation: CASSDRSGGRTEAFF.

The chain is built from TRBV19 and TRBJ1-2; D is unclear. This CDR3 has 13 amino acids. Trimming removed 5 bases from V and 7 bases from J, with 14 bases in between. Germline V CDR1 and CDR2: LNHDA, SQIVND (reference sequence). The DNA of the CDR3 is TGTGCCAGTAGTGCCGTGAGCTTGGTTGGCTACACCTTC. Translated: CASSAVSLVGYTF.

The genes are TRBV6-6 and TRBJ2-7; D may be TRBD1 (6 bases). Germline-derived CDR1 and CDR2 are MNHNY and SVGAGI (reference sequence). The CDR3 spans 16 residues. V was shortened by 4 bases and J by 0 bases, with 16 bases between the two germline ends. Written as DNA, the CDR3 is TGTGCCAGCAGTTCTCCGGTGGGGGCCAGCTCCTACGAGCAGTACTTC. Protein product: CASSSPVGASSYEQYF.

The gene calls are TRBV27 and TRBJ2-7; a weak D match, TRBD1 (6 bases). The germline gives CDR1 MNHEY, CDR2 SMNVEV (reference sequence). This CDR3 comprises 15 residues. Trimming removed 6 bases from V and 2 bases from J, with 17 bases in between. The CDR3 spells CASSPTTGSPYEQYF. CDR3 in DNA: TGTGCCAGCAGCCCAACTACAGGGTCCCCCTACGAGCAGTACTTC.

This clone has just one count. This chain connects TRBV15 to TRBJ1-4, with D tentatively TRBD1 (5 bases). This CDR3 is built from 13 residues. Germline V gene data show CDR1 as LNHNV and CDR2 as YYDKDF (reference sequence). V gave up 5 bases and J gave up 8 bases, with 12 bases separating them. The CDR3 sequence is CATSGLRGEKLFF. CDR3 DNA: TGTGCCACCAGCGGCCTTCGGGGGGAAAAACTGTTTTTT. The full variable domain, completed using reference TRBV15 and TRBJ1-4, is DAMVIQNPRYQVTQFGKPVTLSCSQTLNHNVMYWYQQKSSQAPKLLFHYYDKDFNNEADTPDNFQSRRPNTSFCFLDIRSPGLGDTAMYLCATSGLRGEKLFFGSGTQLSVL.

The chain uses TRBV5-4 and TRBJ2-5; 9 nucleotides agree with TRBD1. The CDR3 has 15 residues. From germline, CDR1 is SGHNT and CDR2 YYREEE (reference sequence). The trim removed 3 bases at V and 3 bases at J, leaving 6 bases unmatched. CDR3 sequence (DNA): TGTGCCAGCAGCTCCCCCGGGACAGGGAAAGAGACCCAGTACTTC. Its translation: CASSSPGTGKETQYF. Full variable domain (rest looked up from reference TRBV5-4 and TRBJ2-5): ETGVTQSPTHLIKTRGQQVTLRCSSQSGHNTVSWYQQALGQGPQFIFQYYREEENGRGNFPPRFSGLQFPNYSSELNVNALELDDSALYLCASSSPGTGKETQYFGPGTRLLVL.

The chain carries TRBV21-1 and TRBJ2-7; TRBD1 is the table's D call and was not checked against the DNA. TRBV21-1 is marked as a pseudogene. CDR3 length equals 16 residues. The CDR3 bases are TGTGCCAGCAGCCCCCGAGGAAGGCAGGGGGCCTGCGAGCAGTACTTC. Its translation is CASSPRGRQGACEQYF.